The 24 T cell receptor beta chains in this list originate from one sample, sequenced in a study of OX40 agonist ivuxolimab in advanced cancers. Clones were sequenced by immunoSEQ multiplex PCR, and TCRdb holds only the in-frame ones, with some missing. The table has under 75,000 clones, 91% seen once. The sample here was CD4+ or CD8+ T cells sorted from blood, taken in a trial of the OX40 agonist ivuxolimab. The receptors were gathered from an adult with an advanced solid tumor such as melanoma, head and neck, liver or kidney cancer.

V usage is TRBV30 and J usage is TRBJ2-5, with 7 bases aligning to TRBD1. Trimming removed 2 bases from V and 1 base from J; junction bases left unmatched: 1. The length of the CDR3 is 13 residues. Germline loops: CDR1 GTSNPN, CDR2 SVGIG (reference sequence). As DNA, the CDR3 is TGTGCCTGGAGTCGGGACAGCCAAGAGACCCAGTACTTC. Residues: CAWSRDSQETQYF.

The chain joins TRBV11-3 to TRBJ1-1; 7 bases are shared with TRBD1. Germline CDR1 and CDR2: SGHNT and YENEEA. This CDR3 comprises 14 residues. V trimming: 3 bases; J trimming: 4 bases; junction bases outside the gene matches: 5. This CDR3 is CASSFGTAGTEAFF. The CDR3, as DNA: TGTGCCAGCAGCTTTGGGACAGCAGGCACTGAAGCTTTCTTT.

The gene calls are TRBV30 and TRBJ2-1; TRBD1 matches at 10 bases. Germline-derived CDR1 and CDR2 are GTSNPN and SVGIG (reference sequence). Trimming took 3 bases from V and 7 from J; bases not matched to a gene: 6. CDR3 length equals 14 residues. The CDR3 DNA is TGTGCCTGGAGGGGTACGGACAGGGGGAATGAGCAGTTCTTC. This gives the protein CAWRGTDRGNEQFF.

This clone was seen a single time. V is TRBV10-2 and J is TRBJ2-7; D is unclear. Germline lookup yields CDR1 WSHSY and CDR2 SAAADI. This CDR3 contains 13 residues. V was pared by 4 bases and J by 0 bases, with 7 bases between. CDR3 loop: CASSAGPSYEQYF. CDR3 DNA sequence: TGCGCCAGCAGTGCCGGGCCCTCCTACGAGCAGTACTTC.

CDR3 region: CASSLQGNTEAFF. The CDR3 DNA sequence: TGCGCCAGCAGCCTACAGGGGAACACTGAAGCTTTCTTT. The V call is TRBV4-1, the J call TRBJ1-1, with a possible D match to TRBD1 (6 bases). Germline-derived CDR1 and CDR2 are MGHRA and YSYEKL. The germline V and J ends were trimmed by 4 bases and 1 base, with 7 bases remaining between them. The CDR3 runs to 13 residues.

The chain links TRBV5-8 to TRBJ2-2; weak D call: TRBD2 (5 bases). The CDR3 is made up of 17 amino acids. The germline V gene encodes CDR1 SGHTS and CDR2 YDEGEE. The germline V and J ends were trimmed by 2 bases and 0 bases, with 14 bases remaining between them. The chain's CDR3 is CASSLLEVFANTGELFF. CDR3 nucleotide sequence: TGTGCCAGCAGCTTACTAGAAGTGTTCGCGAACACCGGGGAGCTGTTTTTT.

This clone appeared a single time. The CDR3, as DNA: TGTGCCACCCTGGGTTGGAGACAGAGACACAATGAGCAGTTCTTC. Residues: CATLGWRQRHNEQFF. This chain links TRBV7-9 with TRBJ2-1; weak D call: TRBD1 (5 bases). V was trimmed by 10 bases and J by 5 bases, leaving 21 bases between them. The CDR3 has 15 amino acids. CDR1 is SEHNR and CDR2 is FQNEAQ in the germline V gene (reference sequence).

The J gene is TRBJ2-7, the V gene TRBV11-2; D gene unclear. The germline V gene has CDR1 SGHAT and CDR2 FQNNGV. The CDR3 loop spans 14 amino acids. Trimming removed 6 bases from V and 0 bases from J, with 12 bases in between. For the CDR3, the DNA is TGTGCCAGCAGTCAGAGTTTGAGCTCCTACGAGCAGTACTTC. This sequence encodes CASSQSLSSYEQYF.

V gene TRBV7-9 combines with J gene TRBJ2-7; 7 bases agree with TRBD2. The germline V gene has CDR1 SEHNR and CDR2 FQNEAQ (reference sequence). The CDR3 spans 13 residues. The V gene end was trimmed by 2 bases and the J gene end by 5 bases; junction bases not matched to a gene: 3. In DNA form, the CDR3 reads TGTGCCAGCAGCTTAACGGCGGGAGACGAGCAGTACTTC. This translates into CASSLTAGDEQYF.

This chain joins TRBV7-2 and TRBJ1-2; 7 nucleotides match TRBD1. Germline-derived CDR1 and CDR2 are SGHTA and FQGNSA. The V gene end was trimmed by 5 bases and the J gene end by 4 bases; junction bases not matched to a gene: 10. This CDR3 comprises 15 residues. This CDR3 reads CASSAGQATFYGYTF. DNA for the CDR3: TGTGCCAGCAGCGCCGGACAGGCAACTTTCTATGGCTACACCTTC.

The gene calls are TRBV28 and TRBJ2-7; 9 bases are shared with TRBD1. Germline trimming cut 5 bases from V and 5 bases from J; bases unmatched to any gene: 16. This CDR3 has 17 amino acids. CDR1 MDHEN and CDR2 SYDVKM come from the germline V gene. The CDR3 DNA reads as TGTGCCAGCAGTCTATATACCGGGACAGGGCTTTCTAACGAGCAGTACTTC. This codes for CASSLYTGTGLSNEQYF.

The rearrangement uses TRBV5-6 and TRBJ2-2, with D perhaps being TRBD1 or TRBD2 (5 bases each). Germline lookup yields CDR1 SGHDT and CDR2 YYEEEE. There are 17 residues in the CDR3. V was clipped by 1 base and J by 2 bases, with 15 bases between them. In DNA form, the CDR3 reads TGTGCCAGCAGCTTGTGGGTGTCGGGACGAAACACCGGGGAGCTGTTTTTT. It specifies CASSLWVSGRNTGELFF. The full variable domain, in which reference TRBV5-6 and TRBJ2-2 provide the parts outside the CDR3, is DAGVTQSPTHLIKTRGQQVTLRCSPKSGHDTVSWYQQALGQGPQFIFQYYEEEERQRGNFPDRFSGHQFPNYSSELNVNALLLGDSALYLCASSLWVSGRNTGELFFGEGSRLTVL.

This chain joins TRBV28 and TRBJ2-5; tentatively, D is TRBD1 (6 bases). V shed 7 bases and J shed 5 bases, with 17 bases lying between them. Germline CDR1 reads MDHEN; CDR2 reads SYDVKM. CDR3 size: 14 residues. The CDR3 is CASTSPRGWETQYF. CDR3 in DNA: TGTGCCAGCACCTCACCCAGGGGATGGGAGACCCAGTACTTC.

The chain employs TRBV28 and TRBJ1-5, with a possible D match to TRBD1 (6 bases). CDR3 length: 13 residues. Trimming stripped 7 bases from V and 7 bases from J, with 14 bases between. Germline V lookup: CDR1 MDHEN, CDR2 SYDVKM. The DNA for the CDR3 is TGTGCCAGCAACCTACCTACAGGGCAGCCCCAGCATTTT. As protein: CASNLPTGQPQHF.

The V gene is TRBV5-6, the J gene TRBJ1-5, with unresolved D. The CDR3 covers 14 residues. The germline V gene has CDR1 SGHDT and CDR2 YYEEEE. V was trimmed by 1 base and J by 5 bases, leaving 10 bases between them. The DNA for the CDR3 is TGTGCCAGCAGCTTGCGAGGCTTCGATCAGCCCCAGCATTTT. Translation gives CASSLRGFDQPQHF.

The chain has TRBV28 and TRBJ2-1; perhaps TRBD2 as D (6 bases). CDR1 is MDHEN, CDR2 SYDVKM, per germline. V was cut by 6 bases and J by 9 bases, with 15 bases left in between. This CDR3 spans 13 amino acids. In DNA, the CDR3 is TGTGCCAGCAGCCTAGAGTGGAGGGGTGAGCAGTTCTTC. As protein: CASSLEWRGEQFF.

The chain couples TRBV11-2 to TRBJ2-7, with D possibly being TRBD1 or TRBD2 (5 bases each). Between the trimmed V and J ends, which lost 5 bases and 3 bases, there was a span of 14 bases. This CDR3 is 14 amino acids long. CDR1 and CDR2 (germline): SGHAT, FQNNGV. CDR3 sequence reads: CASSHPGTHYEQYF. As DNA, the CDR3 is TGTGCCAGCAGCCACCCCGGGACGCACTACGAGCAGTACTTC.

The chain combines TRBV13 with TRBJ2-3; 8 nucleotides match TRBD1. V dropped 2 bases and J dropped 1; count of bases not matched to a gene: 8. This CDR3 has 17 amino acids. The germline gives CDR1 PRHDT, CDR2 FYEKMQ (reference sequence). The CDR3 sequence: CASSLSGRGQGTDTQYF. Written as DNA, the CDR3 is TGTGCCAGCAGCTTATCGGGAAGGGGACAGGGCACAGATACGCAGTATTTT.

CDR3 amino acids: CASSLLRGGELFF. In DNA, the CDR3 is TGTGCCAGCAGTTTATTGCGGGGCGGGGAGCTGTTTTTT. The chain couples TRBV27 to TRBJ2-2; the D gene is possibly TRBD2 (6 bases). Germline-derived CDR1 and CDR2 are MNHEY and SMNVEV (reference sequence). The CDR3 is made up of 13 amino acids. Trimming took off 1 base at V and 7 bases at J, with 7 bases between the two ends.

The gene calls are TRBV6-6 and TRBJ1-2; D might be TRBD1 (5 bases). The CDR3 consists of 14 residues. Trimming shortened V by 6 bases and J by 3 bases, and 14 bases separated the two germline ends. Looked up from germline, CDR1 is MNHNY and CDR2 is SVGAGI (reference sequence). The CDR3 here is CASREGSFDYGYTF. CDR3 DNA sequence: TGTGCCAGCAGGGAGGGGAGCTTTGACTATGGCTACACCTTC.

This clone was observed once. The CDR3 region has the DNA TGTGCCAGCAGTCATAGCGGGGTCAGCACAGATACGCAGTATTTT. This gives the protein CASSHSGVSTDTQYF. The chain has TRBV6-6 and TRBJ2-3; the match to TRBD2 covers 8 bases. This CDR3 contains 15 residues. Trimming at V came to 5 bases and at J to 0 bases, leaving 4 bases not matched to a gene. Germline V lookup: CDR1 MNHNY, CDR2 SVGAGI (reference sequence).

V usage is TRBV9 and J usage is TRBJ1-2; D gene uncertain. Germline V gene lookup returns CDR1 SGDLS and CDR2 YYNGEE. V lost 0 bases and J 8 bases, leaving 20 bases between the germline ends. CDR3 length: 16 residues. CDR3 nucleotides: TGTGCCAGCAGCGTAGATTTAGGGAGTATGCATGACGGCTACACCTTC. Residues: CASSVDLGSMHDGYTF.

The CDR3 bases are TGTGCCAGCAGCTCACTTCGGGGCACAGATACGCAGTATTTT. It codes for CASSSLRGTDTQYF. V and J are TRBV13 and TRBJ2-3; no reliable D call. Germline CDR1 reads PRHDT; CDR2 reads FYEKMQ (reference sequence). The CDR3 spans 14 residues. The V end lost 4 bases, the J end lost 1 base, and 9 bases lay between the germline ends.

V usage is TRBV11-2 and J usage is TRBJ2-5; 7 bases are a match to TRBD1. J lost 5 bases, V lost 4 bases, and 10 bases had no gene match. Germline V CDR1 and CDR2: SGHAT, FQNNGV. The CDR3 totals 15 residues. For the CDR3, the DNA is TGTGCCAGCAGCTACAACAGGGGTGGTCGCGAGACCCAGTACTTC. Translation gives CASSYNRGGRETQYF. Complete variable domain (other parts from reference TRBV11-2 and TRBJ2-5): EAGVAQSPRYKIIEKRQSVAFWCNPISGHATLYWYQQILGQGPKLLIQFQNNGVVDDSQLPKDRFSAERLKGVDSTLKIQPAKLEDSAVYLCASSYNRGGRETQYFGPGTRLLVL.